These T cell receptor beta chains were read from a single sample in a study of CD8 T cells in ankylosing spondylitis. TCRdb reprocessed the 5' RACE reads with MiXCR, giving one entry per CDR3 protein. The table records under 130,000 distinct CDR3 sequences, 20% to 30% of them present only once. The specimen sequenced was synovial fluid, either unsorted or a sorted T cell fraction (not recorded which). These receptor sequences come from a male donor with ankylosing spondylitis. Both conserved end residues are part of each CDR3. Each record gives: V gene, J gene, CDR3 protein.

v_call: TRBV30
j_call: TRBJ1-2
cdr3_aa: CAWSAMTVNYGYTF

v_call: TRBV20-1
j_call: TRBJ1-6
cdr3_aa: CSAREGTVNSPLHF

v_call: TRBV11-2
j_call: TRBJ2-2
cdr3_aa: CASSLVGKHTGELFF

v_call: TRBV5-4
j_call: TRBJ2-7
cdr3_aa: CASSLAPTGTDEQYF

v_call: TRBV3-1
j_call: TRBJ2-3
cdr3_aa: CASSQDQDSGRDTQYF

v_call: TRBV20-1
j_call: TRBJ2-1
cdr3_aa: CSALRASGRDNEQFF

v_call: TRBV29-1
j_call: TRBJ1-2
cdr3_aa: CSAVSPADYGYTF

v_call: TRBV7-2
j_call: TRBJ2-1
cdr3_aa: CASSLVAGSSWEQFF

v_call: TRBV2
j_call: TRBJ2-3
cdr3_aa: CASSPTGPDTQYF

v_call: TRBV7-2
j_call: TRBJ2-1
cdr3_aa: CASSFSGPSYNEQFF

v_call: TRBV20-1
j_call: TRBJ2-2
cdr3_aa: CSASGTGDTGELFF

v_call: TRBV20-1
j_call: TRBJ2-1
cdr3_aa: CSARDAGLAGTNEQFF

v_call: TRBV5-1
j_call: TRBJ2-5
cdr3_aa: CASSQLAGEETQYF

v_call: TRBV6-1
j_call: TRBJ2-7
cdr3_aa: CASSQGWAYEQYF

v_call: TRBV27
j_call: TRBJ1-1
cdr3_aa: CASSTNGRVGGTEAFF

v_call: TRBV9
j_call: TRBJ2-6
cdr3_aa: CASSVGAGGSGANVLTF

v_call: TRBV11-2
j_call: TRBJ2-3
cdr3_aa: CASSDTLGSTRQADTQYF

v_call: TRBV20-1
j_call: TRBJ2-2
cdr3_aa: CSALGPGGSTGELFF

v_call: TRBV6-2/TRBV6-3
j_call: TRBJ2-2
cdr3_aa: CASSDRLAAGELFF

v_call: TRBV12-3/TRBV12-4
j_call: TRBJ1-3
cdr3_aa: CASSLALTVLVGNTIYF

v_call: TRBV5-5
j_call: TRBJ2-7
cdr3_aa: CASSVGQPFYEQYF

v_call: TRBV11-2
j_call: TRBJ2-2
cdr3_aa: CASSPQAGAAGELFF

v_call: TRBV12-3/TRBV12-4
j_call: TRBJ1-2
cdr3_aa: CASSLFRTGGSGYTF

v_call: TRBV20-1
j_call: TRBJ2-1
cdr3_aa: CSARDIVSNPYNEQFF

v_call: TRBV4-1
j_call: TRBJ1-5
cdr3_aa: CASSYQTGQGAIGQPQHF

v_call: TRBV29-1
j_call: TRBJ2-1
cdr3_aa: CSSSLRVNEQFF

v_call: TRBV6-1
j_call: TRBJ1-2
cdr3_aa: CASSERRYGYTF

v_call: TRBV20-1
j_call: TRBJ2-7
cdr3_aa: CSAKPGDEQYF

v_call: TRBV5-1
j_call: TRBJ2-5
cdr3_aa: CASSLAARWGETQYF

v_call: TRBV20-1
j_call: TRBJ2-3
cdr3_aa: CSATDSGTDTQYF

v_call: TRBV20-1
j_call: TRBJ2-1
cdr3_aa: CSARDRKRGLDEQFF

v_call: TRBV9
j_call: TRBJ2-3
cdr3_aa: CASSVAVRESTDTQYF

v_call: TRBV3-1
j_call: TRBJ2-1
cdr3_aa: CASSPLPGQAYNEQFF

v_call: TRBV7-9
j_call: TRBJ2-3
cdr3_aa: CASSYSGRRTDTQYF

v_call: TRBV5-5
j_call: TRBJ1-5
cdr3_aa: CASSKDRGQGQPQHF

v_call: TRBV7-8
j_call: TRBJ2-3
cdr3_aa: CASSASGYFTDTQYF

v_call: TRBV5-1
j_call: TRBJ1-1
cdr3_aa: CASSLTGQGAFF

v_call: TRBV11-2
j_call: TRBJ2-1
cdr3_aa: CASSLAPSDNEQFF

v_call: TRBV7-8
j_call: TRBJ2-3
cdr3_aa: CASSFWRSDTQYF

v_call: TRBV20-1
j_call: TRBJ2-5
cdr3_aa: CSARERLAGVFQETQYF

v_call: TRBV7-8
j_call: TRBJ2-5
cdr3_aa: CASSLASQWYF

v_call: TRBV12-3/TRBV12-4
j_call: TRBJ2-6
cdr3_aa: CASIRQGGAGANVLTF

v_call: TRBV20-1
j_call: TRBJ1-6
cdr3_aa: CSAPGQGRSPLHF

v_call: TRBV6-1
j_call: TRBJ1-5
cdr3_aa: CASRRQGNNQPQHF